Following are 8 T cell receptor beta chains from one sample sequenced in a study of CD8 T cells in Susac syndrome. With random hexamers, reverse transcription was performed on about 0.5 to 1 ug of RNA. Each CDR3 protein gets one entry after TCRdb re-called the immunoSEQ multiplex PCR reads with MiXCR. The data show more than 150,000 distinct CDR3 sequences, roughly 94% seen once. The sequencing sample was made of CD8+ T cells from PBMCs. These receptors were collected from a human donor with multiple sclerosis.

The chain links TRBV5-1 to TRBJ2-4; D is perhaps TRBD1 (5 bases). The length of the CDR3 is 16 residues. Germline V gene lookup returns CDR1 SGHRS and CDR2 YFSETQ. Trimming took off 0 bases at V and 8 bases at J, with 18 bases between the two ends. The CDR3 loop is CASSLEGWGPRDIQYF. The CDR3 nucleotides read TGCGCCAGCAGCTTGGAAGGATGGGGCCCACGGGACATTCAGTACTTC.

The chain joins TRBV30 to TRBJ1-2, with D possibly TRBD1 on 5 matching bases. This CDR3 has 12 residues. Germline CDR1 reads GTSNPN; CDR2 reads SVGIG (reference sequence). V lost 7 bases to trimming and J lost 3 bases, with 12 bases between them. The CDR3 DNA reads as TGTGCCTCACCTAGACAGTACTATGGCTACACCTTC. It yields the protein CASPRQYYGYTF.

The rearrangement links TRBV4-1 to TRBJ1-2, with 7 positions matching TRBD1. Germline assignment: CDR1 MGHRA and CDR2 YSYEKL. V was pared by 3 bases and J by 8 bases, with 9 bases of the junction left unmatched. There are 14 residues in the CDR3. This CDR3 is CASSQNRGTSGYTF. CDR3 DNA: TGCGCCAGCAGCCAGAACAGGGGAACGTCGGGCTACACCTTC.

V is TRBV12-3 or TRBV12-4 and J is TRBJ1-5; D is undetermined. This CDR3 region has 13 residues. V was clipped by 3 bases and J by 2 bases, with 5 bases between them. The CDR3 loop is CASSFAGNQPQHF. The CDR3 DNA is TGTGCCAGCAGTTTCGCGGGCAATCAGCCCCAGCATTTT.

The chain uses TRBV18 and TRBJ2-7, with unresolved D. Trimming removed 6 bases at V and 3 bases at J, with 15 bases between. Germline V lookup: CDR1 KGHSH, CDR2 LQKENI. The CDR3 is 14 amino acids. The CDR3 loop is CASSPWGSIYEQYF. The CDR3 bases are TGTGCCAGCTCCCCCTGGGGTTCCATCTACGAGCAGTACTTC.

The chain is built from TRBV9 and TRBJ1-6; 8 bases are a match to TRBD1. The germline gives CDR1 SGDLS, CDR2 YYNGEE. CDR3 length equals 15 residues. The trim removed 5 bases at V and 10 bases at J, leaving 11 bases unmatched. The CDR3 protein is CASSEGQGLNSPLHF. CDR3 bases: TGTGCCAGCAGTGAAGGACAGGGTTTAAACTCACCCCTCCACTTT.

The chain carries TRBV7-9 and TRBJ2-2; D may be TRBD2 (6 bases). V gave up 5 bases and J gave up 8 bases, with 12 bases separating them. Germline V gene data show CDR1 as SEHNR and CDR2 as FQNEAQ (reference sequence). The CDR3 length is 13 residues. Here the CDR3 reads CASSTGLLGELFF. DNA of the CDR3: TGTGCCAGCAGCACGGGACTTCTAGGGGAGCTGTTTTTT.

The genes are TRBV7-8 and TRBJ1-1; D may be TRBD1 (5 bases). V was trimmed by 8 bases and J by 5 bases, leaving 12 bases between them. The CDR3 sequence is 12 residues long. Germline lookup yields CDR1 SGHVS and CDR2 FQNEAQ. The CDR3: CASGEHRTEAFF. CDR3 sequence (DNA): TGTGCCAGCGGGGAACACAGGACTGAAGCTTTCTTT.